This T cell receptor (beta chain) is drawn from a study of T cell changes during pregnancy in multiple sclerosis. Measured with immunoSEQ multiplex PCR; TCRdb has only the in-frame clones, and not every one. The profile covers tens of thousands of clones, with nearly 95% appearing a single time and roughly 0.93% taken by the ten largest. This clone was found once. Germline CDR1 reads SNHLY; CDR2 reads FYNNEI. Trimming took 0 bases from V and 0 from J, leaving 6 bases between them. This CDR3 contains 15 residues. The TCR originated in a female donor in good health, enrolled as a control in a pregnancy study. The V gene is TRBV2, the J gene TRBJ1-3; D not resolved. This sample comprised peripheral blood, obtained in the second trimester of pregnancy. The CDR3 bases are TGTGCCAGCAGTGAAGCGCGATCCTCTGGAAACACCATATATTTT. As protein: CASSEARSSGNTIYF.